The 18 T cell receptor beta chains presented below share a single source sample, sequenced in a study of Ad26.COV2.S vaccination and SARS-CoV-2 variants. Specified treatment: approximately 18 received Ad26.COV2.S at low or high dose, single or two shots; 5 received placebo; per-sample allocation not given. The samples were gathered on day 63 after the first injection of vaccine or placebo. The method was immunoSEQ multiplex PCR; TCRdb's version includes in-frame clones alone and lacks a portion of them. The sample contains about 400,000 clones, 80% to 90% of which appear only once. The sample consisted of peripheral blood, taken in a trial of Ad26.COV2.S vaccine versus placebo. These receptors all come from a person between 18 and 59 years old who received the Ad26.COV2.S COVID-19 vaccine or a placebo.

The chain couples TRBV6-5 to TRBJ1-2, with D perhaps matching TRBD1 (6 bases). Germline values: CDR1 MNHEY, CDR2 SVGAGI. The CDR3 runs 13 residues. Trimming cost V 5 bases and J 4 bases, with 11 bases left between them. The DNA for the CDR3 is TGTGCCAGCAGTATCGGGACACTCTATGGCTACACCTTC. Translated, it gives CASSIGTLYGYTF.

V gene TRBV28 combines with J gene TRBJ1-1; TRBD1 agrees at 8 bases. CDR1 is MDHEN, CDR2 SYDVKM, per germline. CDR3 length equals 13 residues. V was clipped by 4 bases and J by 7 bases; unmatched bases: 5. CDR3 residues: CASSSGQGGEAFF. Here the CDR3 DNA reads TGTGCCAGCAGTTCCGGACAGGGTGGTGAAGCTTTCTTT. Full variable domain (outside the CDR3, taken from reference TRBV28 and TRBJ1-1): DVKVTQSSRYLVKRTGEKVFLECVQDMDHENMFWYRQDPGLGLRLIYFSYDVKMKEKGDIPEGYSVSREKKERFSLILESASTNQTSMYLCASSSGQGGEAFFGQGTRLTVV.

This clone was recorded only once. V and J are TRBV28 and TRBJ1-5; D uncertain. This CDR3 has 14 amino acids. Between the trimmed V and J ends, which lost 2 bases and 5 bases, there was a span of 10 bases. Germline V gives CDR1 MDHEN, CDR2 SYDVKM. The CDR3 DNA is TGTGCCAGCAGTTTACCCGGCGGACATCAGCCCCAGCATTTT. It encodes CASSLPGGHQPQHF.

This sequence joins TRBV5-1 and TRBJ1-2, with 11 bases fitting TRBD1. Germline CDR1 is SGHRS and CDR2 is YFSETQ. The CDR3 consists of 15 residues. With 5 bases clipped from V and 2 bases from J, the junction kept 5 bases outside the gene matches. The CDR3 reads CASRYGTGGNYGYTF. CDR3 in DNA: TGCGCCAGCAGATACGGGACAGGGGGAAACTATGGCTACACCTTC.

As regards this clone: The same CDR3 also results from other DNA sequences found in this sample. V gene TRBV7-8 combines with J gene TRBJ1-2, with 7 bases identical to TRBD1. V shed 5 bases and J 3 bases; nucleotides not matched to a gene: 3. The CDR3 consists of 13 residues. Germline CDR1 reads SGHVS; CDR2 reads FQNEAQ. This chain's CDR3 is CASSRDRDYGYTF. In DNA form, the CDR3 reads TGTGCCAGCAGCCGAGACAGGGACTATGGCTACACCTTC.

In DNA, the CDR3 is TGTGCCACCCCCCCATCTCCAGTCTCTGGAAATGAGCAGTTCTTC. Protein: CATPPSPVSGNEQFF. The gene calls are TRBV2 and TRBJ2-1; D is undetermined. V shed 10 bases and J shed 7 bases, with 23 bases lying between them. The CDR3 sequence is 15 residues long. CDR1 and CDR2 (germline): SNHLY, FYNNEI.

The table lists this clone with a few counts. The V and J genes are TRBV30 and TRBJ1-3; maybe TRBD1 (6 bases). Trimming cost V 2 bases and J 5 bases, with 16 bases left between them. The CDR3 runs to 15 residues. CDR1 GTSNPN and CDR2 SVGIG come from the germline V gene (reference sequence). The CDR3 region has the DNA TGTGCCTGGAGTAATCCGGCCAGGGGAAGAAACACCATATATTTT. It encodes CAWSNPARGRNTIYF.

This clone has just one count. The chain is built from TRBV19 and TRBJ2-7; D gene uncertain. This CDR3 comprises 15 residues. V shed 5 bases and J shed 0 bases, with 14 bases lying between them. Germline V CDR1 and CDR2: LNHDA, SQIVND (reference sequence). This CDR3 reads CASSPVDGFSYEQYF. DNA of the CDR3: TGTGCCAGTAGTCCGGTGGACGGATTCTCCTACGAGCAGTACTTC.

With regard to this clone: The junction departs from germline at one end; a sequencing error may be responsible. The rearrangement joins TRBV9 to TRBJ2-5; D is uncertain. The CDR3 runs to 14 residues. Germline loops: CDR1 SGDLS, CDR2 YYNGEE. DNA of the CDR3: TGTGCCAGCAGCCCTCGTTATAGGCAAGGGACCCAGTACTTC. It codes for CASSPRYRQGTQYF.

V and J are TRBV4-2 and TRBJ2-2; D ambiguous. There are 15 residues in the CDR3. V lost 1 base to trimming and J lost 6 bases, with 12 bases between them. Germline V gene data show CDR1 as LGHNA and CDR2 as YNFKEQ. This chain's CDR3 is CASSQALVRSGELFF. The CDR3 DNA reads TGTGCCAGCAGCCAAGCTTTGGTGAGATCCGGGGAGCTGTTTTTT.

The V call is TRBV7-3, the J call TRBJ1-1; maybe TRBD1 (6 bases). V was clipped by 0 bases and J by 5 bases, with 22 bases between them. The CDR3 consists of 18 residues. From germline, CDR1 is SGHTA and CDR2 FQGTGA. The CDR3 nucleotides read TGTGCCAGCAGCTTAACCGGACCCGCCCGACAGGATAATACTGAAGCTTTCTTT. Amino acid sequence: CASSLTGPARQDNTEAFF.

This clone appeared once. The chain uses TRBV5-4 and TRBJ2-7, with 8 bases lining up with TRBD1. V was pared by 0 bases and J by 3 bases, with 5 bases of the junction left unmatched. The CDR3 loop spans 15 amino acids. Looked up from germline, CDR1 is SGHNT and CDR2 is YYREEE (reference sequence). CDR3 residues: CASSLGQGLLYEQYF. The CDR3 region has the DNA TGTGCCAGCAGCTTGGGACAGGGGCTCCTCTACGAGCAGTACTTC.

A few counts support this clone. The V call is TRBV28, the J call TRBJ2-7; 9 bases fit TRBD2. The germline gives CDR1 MDHEN, CDR2 SYDVKM. The CDR3 covers 14 residues. J was trimmed by 2 bases and V by 5 bases; bases with no gene match: 4. Written as DNA, the CDR3 is TGTGCCAGCAGTACACCTAGCGGGACCTACGAGCAGTACTTC. Encoded protein: CASSTPSGTYEQYF.

Only one count was recorded for this clone. The CDR3 loop reads CASSFTGTQANTEAFF. CDR3 bases: TGTGCCAGCAGCTTTACCGGGACACAAGCGAACACTGAAGCTTTCTTT. This chain uses TRBV5-5 with TRBJ1-1; D perhaps matches TRBD1 (6 bases). Trimming stripped 2 bases from V and 1 base from J, with 15 bases between. CDR3 size: 16 residues. CDR1 SGHKS and CDR2 YYEKEE come from the germline V gene (reference sequence).

This clone was detected a few times. The chain is built from TRBV7-9 and TRBJ1-5; D ambiguous. The germline V gene has CDR1 SEHNR and CDR2 FQNEAQ (reference sequence). V lost 5 bases to trimming and J lost 4 bases, with 9 bases between them. The length of the CDR3 is 13 residues. The chain's CDR3 is CASSVEANQPQHF. DNA for the CDR3: TGTGCCAGCAGCGTAGAGGCTAATCAGCCCCAGCATTTT. Variable domain in full (rest from reference TRBV7-9 and TRBJ1-5): DTGVSQNPRHKITKRGQNVTFRCDPISEHNRLYWYRQTLGQGPEFLTYFQNEAQLEKSRLLSDRFSAERPKGSFSTLEIQRTEQGDSAMYLCASSVEANQPQHFGDGTRLSIL.

The rearrangement links TRBV6-5 to TRBJ2-5, with D perhaps matching TRBD1 (5 bases). In germline, CDR1 is MNHEY, CDR2 SVGAGI. V lost 2 bases, J lost 7 bases, and 14 bases lay in between. The CDR3 contains 14 residues. Here the CDR3 reads CASSYQGRSGTQYF. DNA of the CDR3: TGTGCCAGCAGTTACCAGGGAAGGTCGGGGACCCAGTACTTC.

The chain recombines TRBV5-4 with TRBJ2-5; the D is unclear. Trimming pared 4 bases from V and 2 bases from J, leaving 3 bases between. The CDR3 length is 11 residues. In germline, CDR1 is SGHNT, CDR2 YYREEE (reference sequence). CDR3 coding DNA: TGTGCCAGCAGCGGTCAAGAGACCCAGTACTTC. It translates to CASSGQETQYF.

The genes are TRBV5-1 and TRBJ2-1, with 11 bases matching TRBD2. CDR1 is SGHRS and CDR2 is YFSETQ in the germline V gene. The V segment lost 2 bases and the J segment 10 bases; nucleotides outside the gene matches: 8. This CDR3 has 15 amino acids. The CDR3 coding sequence is TGCGCCAGCAGCTTTATTCTAGCGGGAGGAGGAGAGCAGTTCTTC. Its protein is CASSFILAGGGEQFF.